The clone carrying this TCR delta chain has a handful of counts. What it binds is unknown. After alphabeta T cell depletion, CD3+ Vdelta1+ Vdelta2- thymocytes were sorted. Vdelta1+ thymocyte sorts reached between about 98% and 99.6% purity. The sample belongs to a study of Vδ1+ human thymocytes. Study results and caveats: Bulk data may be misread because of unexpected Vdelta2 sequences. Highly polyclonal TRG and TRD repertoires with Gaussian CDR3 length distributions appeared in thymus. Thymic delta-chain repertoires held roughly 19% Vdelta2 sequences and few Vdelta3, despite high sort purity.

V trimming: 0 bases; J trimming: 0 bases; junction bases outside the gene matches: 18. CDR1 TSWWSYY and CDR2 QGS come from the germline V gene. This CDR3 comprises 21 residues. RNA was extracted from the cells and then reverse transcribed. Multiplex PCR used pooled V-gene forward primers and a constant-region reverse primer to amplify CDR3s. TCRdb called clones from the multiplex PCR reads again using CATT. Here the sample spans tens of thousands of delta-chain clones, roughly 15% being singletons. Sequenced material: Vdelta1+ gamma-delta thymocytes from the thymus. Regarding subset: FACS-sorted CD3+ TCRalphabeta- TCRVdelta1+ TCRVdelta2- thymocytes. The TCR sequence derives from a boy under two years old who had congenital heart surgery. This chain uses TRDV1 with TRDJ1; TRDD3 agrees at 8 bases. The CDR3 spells CALGELLQGGGFKGYTDKLIF. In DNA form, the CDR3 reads TGTGCTCTTGGGGAACTCCTACAGGGTGGGGGATTCAAGGGCTACACCGATAAACTCATCTTT.